This TCR beta chain was found in a study of T cell repertoires in cytomegalovirus infection. Study background: Recently identified HLA-C-restricted CMV epitopes were among the peptides used. Whole-study results and caveats: Within the response measured ex vivo, HLA-C-restricted CMV-specific TCR beta clonotypes were dominant.

TCRdb called the reads again in MiXCR, with one record for every CDR3 protein. The sample lists about a million distinct CDR3 sequences; around 30% were seen once. V lost 0 bases to trimming and J lost 0 bases, with 11 bases between them. The CDR3 loop spans 16 amino acids. Germline V CDR1 and CDR2: LGHDT, YNNKEL (reference sequence). To note about this clonotype: Its target is unknown.

The V gene is TRBV3-1, the J gene TRBJ1-2, with D unclear. This TCR was recovered from a human donor in good health (CMV status not recorded). Some clones in this sample may be carry-over from other donors' samples. The sequencing used cultured CD8+ T cells from PBMCs, collected from culture after CMV antigen stimulation. This CDR3 reads CASSQDPIGANYGYTF. As DNA, the CDR3 is TGTGCCAGCAGCCAAGACCCCATCGGGGCTAACTATGGCTACACCTTC. The entire variable domain, with the rest obtained from reference TRBV3-1 and TRBJ1-2, is as follows: DTAVSQTPKYLVTQMGNDKSIKCEQNLGHDTMYWYKQDSKKFLKIMFSYNNKELIINETVPNRFSPKSPDKAHLNLHINSLELGDSAVYFCASSQDPIGANYGYTFGSGTRLTVV.